The 30 T cell receptor beta chains given below trace back to one sample, sequenced in a study of technical replicates of blood from a few donors (dated by TCRdb to 2015 to 2018). Libraries came from the immunoSEQ multiplex PCR assay. In its TCRdb copy, this immuneACCESS table keeps in-frame sequences only and misses some clones. Where compared with another copy, unresolved V genes explain less than half of these, and the others have no known cause. In all, the sample holds about 83,000 clones, and about 90% of those were seen once. About 0.27% of the sample belongs to the ten largest clones. Input material: T cells isolated from PBMCs. Receptor source: a human donor in good health.

V gene TRBV6-1 combines with J gene TRBJ1-1, with D hard to call. With 6 bases removed from V and 1 base from J, the gap between germline ends came to 15 bases. This CDR3 contains 15 residues. CDR1 MNHNS and CDR2 SASEGT come from the germline V gene. The DNA of the CDR3 is TGTGCCAGCAGGGAACTCCCGTGGGCGAACACTGAAGCTTTCTTT. It specifies CASRELPWANTEAFF.

V and J are TRBV9 and TRBJ1-1, with D hard to call. The V gene's germline CDR1 is SGDLS and CDR2 YYNGEE. The CDR3 runs to 13 residues. V lost 4 bases to trimming and J lost 1 base, with 8 bases between them. CDR3 sequence (DNA): TGTGCCAGCAGCCCCGGGTGGAACACTGAAGCTTTCTTT. It is translated as CASSPGWNTEAFF.

J is TRBJ1-1 and V is TRBV11-2; 8 bases are a match to TRBD1. V was pared by 4 bases and J by 4 bases, with 8 bases of the junction left unmatched. CDR3 length: 15 amino acids. Looked up from germline, CDR1 is SGHAT and CDR2 is FQNNGV. DNA of the CDR3: TGTGCCAGCAGCTCCTCCGGGACAGGCAGCACTGAAGCTTTCTTT. Protein product: CASSSSGTGSTEAFF.

The rearrangement uses TRBV5-1 and TRBJ1-1; unclear D gene. Germline V gene lookup returns CDR1 SGHRS and CDR2 YFSETQ. The V end was cut by 1 base, the J end by 7 bases, with 14 bases between. This CDR3 comprises 14 residues. The CDR3 spells CASSLRGPAVEAFF. The DNA of the CDR3 is TGCGCCAGCAGCTTGAGAGGGCCCGCCGTTGAAGCTTTCTTT.

The chain has TRBV2 and TRBJ2-5; TRBD1 matches 8 bases. V trimming: 4 bases; J trimming: 5 bases; junction bases outside the gene matches: 3. This CDR3 spans 13 amino acids. Germline CDR1 reads SNHLY; CDR2 reads FYNNEI. CDR3 DNA sequence: TGTGCCAGCAGTGCAGGGGGCGGTGAGACCCAGTACTTC. As protein: CASSAGGGETQYF. The full variable domain, its missing parts supplied by reference TRBV2 and TRBJ2-5, is EPEVTQTPSHQVTQMGQEVILRCVPISNHLYFYWYRQILGQKVEFLVSFYNNEISEKSEIFDDQFSVERPDGSNFTLKIRSTKLEDSAMYFCASSAGGGETQYFGPGTRLLVL.

The CDR3 DNA reads as TGTGCCAGCAGTTCTGGAGTATATGGCTACACCTTC. Encoded protein: CASSSGVYGYTF. The V gene is TRBV28, the J gene TRBJ1-2; D is ambiguous. Trimming removed 4 bases at V and 5 bases at J, with 8 bases between. Germline CDR1 is MDHEN and CDR2 is SYDVKM. The CDR3 consists of 12 residues.

The chain couples TRBV9 to TRBJ1-2; no reliable D call. Germline V CDR1 and CDR2: SGDLS, YYNGEE. V shed 3 bases and J shed 7 bases, with 22 bases lying between them. CDR3 length equals 16 residues. The CDR3, as DNA: TGTGCCAGCAGCGCACCTATGGACTGGAACATGGGTGGCTACACCTTC. Its translation is CASSAPMDWNMGGYTF.

J is TRBJ2-3 and V is TRBV9, with D unclear. The CDR3 has 13 amino acids. Germline V gene lookup returns CDR1 SGDLS and CDR2 YYNGEE. Trimming left V 6 bases short and J 1 base short, with 9 bases between. The CDR3 nucleotides read TGTGCCAGCAACACGGAGCGCACAGATACGCAGTATTTT. It translates to CASNTERTDTQYF.

This clone occurred once. V is TRBV2 and J is TRBJ1-3, with D possibly matching TRBD1 (5 bases). CDR1 SNHLY and CDR2 FYNNEI come from the germline V gene. The CDR3 totals 13 residues. V was clipped by 6 bases and J by 9 bases, with 15 bases between them. The chain's CDR3 is CASRVTVRGTIYF. DNA of the CDR3: TGTGCCAGCAGAGTGACTGTTAGGGGCACCATATATTTT.

The gene calls are TRBV7-8 and TRBJ2-7; 8 bases match TRBD2. Per germline, CDR1 SGHVS and CDR2 FQNEAQ. The V segment lost 5 bases and the J segment 2 bases; nucleotides outside the gene matches: 5. This CDR3 is built from 14 residues. This CDR3 is CASSPAGAAYEQYF. CDR3 DNA sequence: TGTGCCAGCAGCCCAGCGGGAGCAGCCTACGAGCAGTACTTC.

The gene calls are TRBV7-9 and TRBJ1-6; D is possibly TRBD1 (5 bases). In germline, CDR1 is SEHNR, CDR2 FQNEAQ (reference sequence). This CDR3 has 13 residues. The V end was cut by 7 bases, the J end by 8 bases, with 12 bases between. The CDR3 loop reads CASIQGTDSPLHF. For the CDR3, the DNA is TGTGCCAGCATCCAGGGTACGGATTCACCCCTCCACTTT.

This chain uses TRBV9 with TRBJ1-5; 7 bases align to TRBD1. Germline values: CDR1 SGDLS, CDR2 YYNGEE. The CDR3 is made up of 14 amino acids. With 4 bases clipped from V and 7 bases from J, the junction kept 8 bases outside the gene matches. The CDR3 DNA reads as TGTGCCAGCAGCCACGGACAGGAGGGACAGCCCCAGCATTTT. Its protein product is CASSHGQEGQPQHF.

This chain joins TRBV6-1 and TRBJ1-5; D is unclear. Per the germline V gene, CDR1 is MNHNS and CDR2 is SASEGT. The CDR3 covers 13 residues. The V end lost 4 bases, the J end lost 3 bases, and 7 bases lay between the germline ends. DNA for the CDR3: TGTGCCAGCAGTGCCGGGATCAATCAGCCCCAGCATTTT. Its protein product is CASSAGINQPQHF.

The chain's CDR3 is CSVEGGTEAFF. The CDR3, as DNA: TGCAGCGTTGAGGGGGGCACTGAAGCTTTCTTT. The chain recombines TRBV29-1 with TRBJ1-1; a possible D gene is TRBD1 (5 bases). Trimming removed 3 bases from V and 4 bases from J, with 6 bases in between. There are 11 residues in the CDR3. Germline V CDR1 and CDR2: SQVTM, ANQGSEA.

The gene calls are TRBV2 and TRBJ2-1, with 12 bases matching TRBD2. The CDR3 has 14 amino acids. V gave up 9 bases and J gave up 8 bases; unmatched junction bases: 8. Germline V CDR1 and CDR2: SNHLY, FYNNEI. The CDR3 coding sequence is TGTGCCAGTACCCAGGGGACTAGCGGGCATGAGCAGTTCTTC. Amino acids: CASTQGTSGHEQFF.

V usage is TRBV19 and J usage is TRBJ1-6, with a tentative D call TRBD1 (5 bases). V lost 2 bases, J lost 7 bases, and 12 bases lay in between. The germline V gene encodes CDR1 LNHDA and CDR2 SQIVND (reference sequence). CDR3 length: 15 amino acids. The CDR3 region has the DNA TGTGCCAGTAGTATAAGGAGACAGTACAATTCACCCCTCCACTTT. This codes for CASSIRRQYNSPLHF.

The rearrangement uses TRBV7-6 and TRBJ2-1, with D possibly being TRBD2 (5 bases). V lost 3 bases to trimming and J lost 7 bases, with 16 bases between them. CDR1 is SGHVS and CDR2 is FNYEAQ in the germline V gene. This CDR3 spans 15 amino acids. CDR3 sequence: CASSFGAARGNEQFF. The CDR3 coding sequence is TGTGCCAGCAGCTTCGGAGCGGCCCGTGGAAATGAGCAGTTCTTC.

This rearrangement joins TRBV5-1 to TRBJ2-5, with D perhaps matching TRBD1 (5 bases). Germline lookup yields CDR1 SGHRS and CDR2 YFSETQ. V was pared by 4 bases and J by 5 bases, with 21 bases between. This CDR3 contains 16 residues. The CDR3 DNA reads as TGCGCCAGCAGCCCCCCCGACAGTCTCCCAAGGGAGACCCAGTACTTC. It is translated as CASSPPDSLPRETQYF.

The chain employs TRBV6-5 and TRBJ1-1; D not certain. Germline CDR1 reads MNHEY; CDR2 reads SVGAGI. The V gene lost 0 bases and the J gene lost 0 bases, with 8 bases spanning the gap. The CDR3 totals 15 residues. CDR3 loop: CASSYSGAVNTEAFF. Here the CDR3 DNA reads TGTGCCAGCAGTTACTCAGGTGCGGTGAACACTGAAGCTTTCTTT.

V usage is TRBV19 and J usage is TRBJ2-5, with TRBD1 as a possible D gene (5 bases). CDR3 length: 14 amino acids. V lost 3 bases and J 3 bases, leaving 11 bases between the germline ends. The V gene's germline CDR1 is LNHDA and CDR2 SQIVND (reference sequence). The CDR3, as DNA: TGTGCCAGTAGTATTCAGGGTCCCAAAGAGACCCAGTACTTC. Its protein is CASSIQGPKETQYF.

The rearrangement joins TRBV7-9 to TRBJ2-7; tentatively, D is TRBD1 (6 bases). The CDR3 has 15 residues. Germline V CDR1 and CDR2: SEHNR, FQNEAQ (reference sequence). V was cut by 2 bases and J by 4 bases, with 15 bases left in between. The CDR3 DNA reads TGTGCCAGCAGCTTAATCCCGGGACATGGGTACGAGCAGTACTTC. It is translated as CASSLIPGHGYEQYF. Using reference TRBV7-9 and TRBJ2-7 for the parts outside the CDR3, the full variable domain is DTGVSQNPRHKITKRGQNVTFRCDPISEHNRLYWYRQTLGQGPEFLTYFQNEAQLEKSRLLSDRFSAERPKGSFSTLEIQRTEQGDSAMYLCASSLIPGHGYEQYFGPGTRLTVT.

The chain joins TRBV15 to TRBJ1-5; D not certain. The V end lost 0 bases, the J end lost 0 bases, and 9 bases lay between the germline ends. The CDR3 consists of 16 residues. Germline V CDR1 and CDR2: LNHNV, YYDKDF (reference sequence). CDR3: CATSRDWTNSNQPQHF. The CDR3 DNA follows: TGTGCCACCAGCAGAGATTGGACTAATAGCAATCAGCCCCAGCATTTT. Variable domain in full (rest from reference TRBV15 and TRBJ1-5): DAMVIQNPRYQVTQFGKPVTLSCSQTLNHNVMYWYQQKSSQAPKLLFHYYDKDFNNEADTPDNFQSRRPNTSFCFLDIRSPGLGDTAMYLCATSRDWTNSNQPQHFGDGTRLSIL.

V and J are TRBV11-2 and TRBJ2-5; possibly TRBD1 for D (6 bases). CDR3 length: 16 amino acids. Germline lookup yields CDR1 SGHAT and CDR2 FQNNGV. The V and J ends lost 1 base and 5 bases respectively, with 17 bases between them. DNA for the CDR3: TGTGCCAGCAGCTTAGTTCAGACAGGTCTTGCTGAGACCCAGTACTTC. Translated: CASSLVQTGLAETQYF.

In its sample, this clone was seen once. This chain links TRBV4-2 with TRBJ2-1; TRBD2 aligns across 10 bases. Germline V gene sequence: CDR1 LGHNA, CDR2 YNFKEQ. With V trimmed by 0 bases and J by 8 bases, 10 bases remained unmatched. The CDR3 totals 17 residues. The CDR3 region has the DNA TGTGCCAGCAGCCAAGATTCAGCGGGAGGGGCCCTCTATGAGCAGTTCTTC. This codes for CASSQDSAGGALYEQFF.

This chain uses TRBV18 with TRBJ1-1; D ambiguous. Trimming left V 3 bases short and J 1 base short, with 9 bases between. The length of the CDR3 is 14 residues. Germline assignment: CDR1 KGHSH and CDR2 LQKENI. The CDR3 region is CASSPLEGNTEAFF. CDR3 sequence (DNA): TGTGCCAGCTCACCCCTCGAGGGGAACACTGAAGCTTTCTTT.

V gene TRBV7-9 combines with J gene TRBJ2-5; 8 nucleotides align to TRBD2. Trimming took 5 bases from V and 5 from J; bases not matched to a gene: 7. Per germline, CDR1 SEHNR and CDR2 FQNEAQ (reference sequence). The CDR3 totals 14 residues. The DNA for the CDR3 is TGTGCCAGCAGCCCCGGGGGGGGTGTTGAGACCCAGTACTTC. Translated, it gives CASSPGGGVETQYF.

The table lists this clone with a few counts. The chain couples TRBV4-1 to TRBJ1-1; 9 bases align to TRBD1. The CDR3 totals 16 residues. Germline V gene sequence: CDR1 MGHRA, CDR2 YSYEKL. V lost 3 bases to trimming and J lost 4 bases; unmatched junction nucleotides: 9. CDR3 protein: CASSHFETGGATEAFF. The CDR3 coding sequence is TGCGCCAGCAGCCATTTCGAAACAGGGGGCGCCACTGAAGCTTTCTTT.

This clone has a single count. The CDR3 coding sequence is TGTGCCAGCAGCTTAATGATCGGGGGGCCTTTTGATTCACCCCTCCACTTT. Translating gives CASSLMIGGPFDSPLHF. The chain combines TRBV11-3 with TRBJ1-6; TRBD1 is a possible D gene (6 bases). The CDR3 is made up of 17 amino acids. V lost 2 bases and J 8 bases, leaving 19 bases between the germline ends. The germline CDR1 and CDR2 sequences are SGHNT and YENEEA. Looking up the rest from reference TRBV11-3 and TRBJ1-6 gives the full variable domain: EAGVVQSPRYKIIEKKQPVAFWCNPISGHNTLYWYLQNLGQGPELLIRYENEEAVDDSQLPKDRFSAERLKGVDSTLKIQPAELGDSAVYLCASSLMIGGPFDSPLHFGNGTRLTVT.

The V call is TRBV12-5, the J call TRBJ1-3, with a possible D match to TRBD1 (6 bases). Germline values: CDR1 LGHNT, CDR2 FRNRAP. This CDR3 has 16 amino acids. Trimming cost V 7 bases and J 2 bases, with 18 bases left between them. CDR3 sequence reads: CASAKGQTQAGNTIYF. CDR3 nucleotide sequence: TGTGCTAGTGCGAAAGGACAGACCCAGGCTGGAAACACCATATATTTT.

V is TRBV4-1 and J is TRBJ1-5; no definite D call. The V gene's germline CDR1 is MGHRA and CDR2 YSYEKL. Trimming removed 3 bases at V and 6 bases at J, with 15 bases between. The CDR3 has 15 residues. This chain's CDR3 is CASSQLLHGGQPQHF. The CDR3 region has the DNA TGCGCCAGCAGCCAGCTCTTGCATGGCGGTCAGCCCCAGCATTTT.